One and the same sample provided the 8 T cell receptor beta chains below, sequenced in a study of chronic HIV infection and antiretroviral therapy. TCRdb reprocessed the 5' RACE reads with MiXCR, giving one entry per CDR3 protein. The sample records roughly 48,000 distinct CDR3 sequences, approximately 19% being singletons. Sequencing input: peripheral blood. The origin of the receptors is an adult who had HIV and had not received antiretroviral therapy, or was an uninfected healthy control (not recorded which).

The chain links TRBV14 to TRBJ2-7; 13 nucleotides line up with TRBD2. Per the germline V gene, CDR1 is SGHDN and CDR2 is FVKESK. CDR3 length: 16 amino acids. V dropped 4 bases and J dropped 2; count of bases not matched to a gene: 5. The CDR3: CASSPTSGRTPYEQYF. The CDR3 DNA follows: TGTGCCAGCAGCCCGACTAGCGGGAGGACGCCCTACGAGCAGTACTTC.

The chain is built from TRBV9 and TRBJ1-2; D not certain. Germline values: CDR1 SGDLS, CDR2 YYNGEE. The CDR3 has 15 residues. The V gene lost 0 bases and the J gene lost 5 bases, with 14 bases spanning the gap. The CDR3 loop reads CASSVDSTASYGYTF. The CDR3 nucleotides are TGTGCCAGCAGCGTAGACTCGACGGCATCTTATGGCTACACCTTC.

This clonotype was counted a few times. This rearrangement joins TRBV10-3 to TRBJ1-6; D unclear. V lost 3 bases and J lost 7, with 10 bases in between. CDR1 ENHRY and CDR2 SYGVKD come from the germline V gene. This CDR3 spans 14 amino acids. DNA for the CDR3: TGTGCCATCAGTGAATCAGGAAGGAATTCACCCCTCCACTTT. It specifies CAISESGRNSPLHF.

This clonotype was seen more than once but under ten times. The chain is built from TRBV28 and TRBJ2-7; possibly TRBD1 for D (5 bases). This CDR3 comprises 14 residues. Germline V CDR1 and CDR2: MDHEN, SYDVKM. Trimming took off 7 bases at V and 2 bases at J, with 15 bases between the two ends. The CDR3: CASTYDSRTYEQYF. CDR3 nucleotide sequence: TGTGCCAGCACCTATGACAGCCGAACCTACGAGCAGTACTTC.

This clonotype was counted a few times. J is TRBJ2-1 and V is TRBV28, with 8 positions matching TRBD2. Germline CDR1 MDHEN, CDR2 SYDVKM. After removal of 5 bases from V and 9 bases from J, the junction contained 18 bases not matched to a gene. This CDR3 region has 17 residues. The CDR3 DNA sequence: TGTGCCAGCAGTCCCGCGGCGGGAGGCCACCGGATTGGTGAGCAGTTCTTC. Protein product: CASSPAAGGHRIGEQFF.

This clonotype has only a few counts. The rearrangement links TRBV28 to TRBJ2-7; 7 bases map to TRBD1. V dropped 4 bases and J dropped 1; count of bases not matched to a gene: 10. This CDR3 is built from 16 residues. Germline CDR1 MDHEN, CDR2 SYDVKM. CDR3 coding DNA: TGTGCCAGCAGTTCGATCCTGCGGACAGGATCCTACGAGCAGTACTTC. Its protein product is CASSSILRTGSYEQYF.

This clonotype showed up just a few times. The chain links TRBV7-8 to TRBJ2-2, with TRBD1 identical over 9 bases. The V and J ends lost 5 bases and 2 bases, in that order; junction bases with no gene match: 3. Looked up from germline, CDR1 is SGHVS and CDR2 is FQNEAQ. The CDR3 loop spans 15 amino acids. CDR3 protein: CASSRDRVNTGELFF. As DNA, the CDR3 is TGTGCCAGCAGCCGGGACAGGGTTAACACCGGGGAGCTGTTTTTT.

This clonotype was counted between two and nine times. This chain links TRBV10-3 with TRBJ2-7; D ambiguous. The CDR3 consists of 13 residues. The germline V gene encodes CDR1 ENHRY and CDR2 SYGVKD. Trimming took off 0 bases at V and 0 bases at J, with 3 bases between the two ends. For the CDR3, the DNA is TGTGCCATCAGTGAGTCTTCCTCCTACGAGCAGTACTTC. Translating gives CAISESSSYEQYF.